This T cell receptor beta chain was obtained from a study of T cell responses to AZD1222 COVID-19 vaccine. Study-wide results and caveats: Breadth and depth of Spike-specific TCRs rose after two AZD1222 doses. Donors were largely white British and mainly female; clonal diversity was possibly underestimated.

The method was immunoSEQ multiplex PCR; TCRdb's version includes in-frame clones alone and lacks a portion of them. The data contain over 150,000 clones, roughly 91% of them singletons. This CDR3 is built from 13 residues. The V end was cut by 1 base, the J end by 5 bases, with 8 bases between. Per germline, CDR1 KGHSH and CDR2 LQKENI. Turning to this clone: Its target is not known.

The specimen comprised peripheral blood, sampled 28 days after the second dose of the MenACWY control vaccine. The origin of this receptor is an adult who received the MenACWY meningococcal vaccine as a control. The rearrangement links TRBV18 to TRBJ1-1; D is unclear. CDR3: CASSPLGETEAFF. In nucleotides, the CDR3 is TGTGCCAGCTCACCACTCGGAGAGACTGAAGCTTTCTTT.